The 29 T cell receptor beta chains below were found in one sample sequenced in a study of blood T cell repertoires in COVID-19. Measured with immunoSEQ multiplex PCR; TCRdb has only the in-frame clones, and not every one. This table has about 270,000 clones, roughly 90% appearing once. The specimen sequenced was PBMCs or T cells enriched from blood (not recorded which). The receptors derive from a man in his forties or fifties who had been exposed to COVID-19.

The J gene is TRBJ1-6, the V gene TRBV20-1; no definite D call. V lost 4 bases, J lost 14 bases, and 12 bases lay in between. This CDR3 is 11 amino acids long. Germline CDR1 and CDR2: DFQATT and SNEGSKA (reference sequence). The CDR3 DNA reads TGCAGTGCTACTACAGCGGATTCCCTCCACTTT. This encodes CSATTADSLHF.

The chain employs TRBV12-5 and TRBJ2-5, with D hard to call. Trimming removed 0 bases at V and 3 bases at J, with 8 bases between. Per the germline V gene, CDR1 is LGHNT and CDR2 is FRNRAP. The length of the CDR3 is 14 residues. The DNA for the CDR3 is TGTGCTAGTGGTTTGGTAGGTCAGGAAGAGACCCAGTACTTC. Its protein is CASGLVGQEETQYF.

The genes are TRBV4-1 and TRBJ1-2; D not certain. This CDR3 is built from 16 residues. The V gene lost 0 bases and the J gene lost 4 bases, with 15 bases spanning the gap. Germline CDR1 reads MGHRA; CDR2 reads YSYEKL. The CDR3 is CASSQDETVLGYGYTF. CDR3 bases: TGCGCCAGCAGCCAAGACGAAACCGTACTTGGCTATGGCTACACCTTC.

Points on this clone: The junction does not match germline at one end; this may be a read error. The chain employs TRBV13 and TRBJ1-4; 7 bases match TRBD1. Germline CDR1 reads PRHDT; CDR2 reads FYEKMQ (reference sequence). CDR3 length: 15 residues. The CDR3 nucleotides are TGTGCCAGCAGTTTAAAAGGGGGCACTAACGAAAAACTGTTTTTT. Amino acid sequence: CASSLKGGTNEKLFF. Full variable domain (outside the CDR3, taken from reference TRBV13 and TRBJ1-4): AAGVIQSPRHLIKEKRETATLKCYPIPRHDTVYWYQQGPGQDPQFLISFYEKMQSDKGSIPDRFSAQQFSDYHSELNMSSLELGDSALYFCASSLKGGTNEKLFFGSGTQLSVL.

The V and J genes are TRBV3-1 (or the pseudogene TRBV3-2) and TRBJ2-3, with 10 bases that match TRBD2. This CDR3 has 16 amino acids. The V and J ends lost 4 bases and 2 bases, in that order; junction bases with no gene match: 6. Germline V lookup: CDR1 LGHDT, CDR2 YNNKEL (reference sequence). The CDR3 nucleotides are TGTGCCAGCAGCCTCCGGACTAGCGGTACCACAGATACGCAGTATTTT. Translated, it gives CASSLRTSGTTDTQYF.

The chain links TRBV4-3 to TRBJ2-7; no reliable D call. V dropped 4 bases and J dropped 2 bases, with 12 bases sitting between them. The CDR3 contains 14 residues. Germline CDR1 LGHNA, CDR2 YSLEER. The CDR3 loop is CASSLTELAYEQYF. The DNA of the CDR3 is TGCGCCAGCAGCCTTACGGAGCTAGCCTACGAGCAGTACTTC.

The V call is TRBV19, the J call TRBJ2-7; no clear D. Germline V gene lookup returns CDR1 LNHDA and CDR2 SQIVND (reference sequence). The CDR3 length is 13 residues. V lost 1 base, J lost 4 bases, and 8 bases lay in between. CDR3 in DNA: TGTGCCAGTAGTATAGCTCAGTATTACGAGCAGTACTTC. Translating gives CASSIAQYYEQYF.

The rearrangement links TRBV24-1 to TRBJ2-1, with D possibly TRBD2 on 6 matching bases. V was clipped by 4 bases and J by 3 bases, with 15 bases between them. This CDR3 has 16 amino acids. Per the germline V gene, CDR1 is KGHDR and CDR2 is SFDVKD. The CDR3 spells CATSEAGSGSYNEQFF. In nucleotides, the CDR3 is TGTGCCACCAGTGAAGCCGGGAGTGGAAGCTACAATGAGCAGTTCTTC.

J is TRBJ2-1 and V is TRBV18; TRBD2 matches 14 bases. Germline CDR1 reads KGHSH; CDR2 reads LQKENI. The CDR3 is made up of 15 amino acids. Trimming removed 6 bases from V and 6 bases from J; junction bases left unmatched: 4. The CDR3 protein is CASSQGTSGSNEQFF. CDR3 nucleotides: TGTGCCAGCTCTCAAGGGACTAGCGGGAGCAATGAGCAGTTCTTC.

The chain uses TRBV5-8 and TRBJ2-7; D gene unclear. V was pared by 0 bases and J by 5 bases, with 6 bases between. CDR1 SGHTS and CDR2 YDEGEE come from the germline V gene. CDR3 size: 12 residues. DNA for the CDR3: TGTGCCAGCAGCTTGGATCGTCACGAGCAGTACTTC. Protein sequence: CASSLDRHEQYF. Complete variable domain (other parts from reference TRBV5-8 and TRBJ2-7): EAGVTQSPTHLIKTRGQQATLRCSPISGHTSVYWYQQALGLGLQFLLWYDEGEERNRGNFPPRFSGRQFPNYSSELNVNALELEDSALYLCASSLDRHEQYFGPGTRLTVT.

The chain has TRBV30 and TRBJ1-1; the D is unclear. The CDR3 contains 14 residues. Germline V CDR1 and CDR2: GTSNPN, SVGIG (reference sequence). The V gene lost 2 bases and the J gene lost 9 bases, with 19 bases spanning the gap. The DNA for the CDR3 is TGTGCCTGGAGTTTGGTCCGGGGTGGCGGGAAAGCTTTCTTT. As protein: CAWSLVRGGGKAFF.

V usage is TRBV18 and J usage is TRBJ2-1; D is unclear. CDR3 size: 17 residues. Trimming took off 0 bases at V and 2 bases at J, with 14 bases between the two ends. The germline V gene has CDR1 KGHSH and CDR2 LQKENI. As DNA, the CDR3 is TGTGCCAGCTCACCACCGCTGGTTCAGGTAACCTACAATGAGCAGTTCTTC. This sequence encodes CASSPPLVQVTYNEQFF. Looking up the rest from reference TRBV18 and TRBJ2-1 gives the full variable domain: NAGVMQNPRHLVRRRGQEARLRCSPMKGHSHVYWYRQLPEEGLKFMVYLQKENIIDESGMPKERFSAEFPKEGPSILRIQQVVRGDSAAYFCASSPPLVQVTYNEQFFGPGTRLTVL.

This clone was counted a single time. J is TRBJ2-5 and V is TRBV25-1, with 7 bases lining up with TRBD2. The germline gives CDR1 MGHDK, CDR2 SYGVNS. The CDR3 loop spans 14 amino acids. With V trimmed by 2 bases and J by 3 bases, 3 bases remained unmatched. CDR3 nucleotide sequence: TGTGCCAGCAGTGAAAAACTAGCGAAAGAGACCCAGTACTTC. Its translation: CASSEKLAKETQYF. The variable domain in full, completed from reference TRBV25-1 and TRBJ2-5, reads EADIYQTPRYLVIGTGKKITLECSQTMGHDKMYWYQQDPGMELHLIHYSYGVNSTEKGDLSSESTVSRIRTEHFPLTLESARPSHTSQYLCASSEKLAKETQYFGPGTRLLVL.

This rearrangement joins TRBV27 to TRBJ2-1; tentatively, D is TRBD2 (6 bases). V was trimmed by 3 bases and J by 8 bases, leaving 11 bases between them. Germline loops: CDR1 MNHEY, CDR2 SMNVEV (reference sequence). The CDR3 spans 13 residues. The CDR3 protein is CASSFSSGHEQFF. CDR3 DNA: TGTGCCAGCAGTTTCTCCAGCGGGCATGAGCAGTTCTTC.

The chain combines TRBV9 with TRBJ1-1; D possibly corresponds to TRBD1 (5 bases). Germline V gene sequence: CDR1 SGDLS, CDR2 YYNGEE. The ends were cut back, 4 bases at V and 0 bases at J, with 10 bases in the middle. The CDR3 length is 14 residues. The CDR3 region has the DNA TGTGCCAGCAGCCCGGGGGGACTGAACACTGAAGCTTTCTTT. Amino acid sequence: CASSPGGLNTEAFF. Full variable domain (rest looked up from reference TRBV9 and TRBJ1-1): DSGVTQTPKHLITATGQRVTLRCSPRSGDLSVYWYQQSLDQGLQFLIQYYNGEERAKGNILERFSAQQFPDLHSELNLSSLELGDSALYFCASSPGGLNTEAFFGQGTRLTVV.

The V gene is TRBV30, the J gene TRBJ1-2; a weak D match, TRBD1 (5 bases). CDR1 and CDR2 from the germline V gene are GTSNPN and SVGIG (reference sequence). CDR3 length: 10 amino acids. The V end was cut by 5 bases, the J end by 14 bases, with 15 bases between. The CDR3 loop reads CAWGTMTQTF. The CDR3 DNA follows: TGTGCCTGGGGGACTATGACACAGACCTTC.

This clone was seen once. The gene calls are TRBV25-1 and TRBJ1-1; D is possibly TRBD1 (5 bases). The germline CDR1 and CDR2 sequences are MGHDK and SYGVNS. The CDR3 totals 13 residues. V lost 8 bases to trimming and J lost 0 bases, with 10 bases between them. The CDR3 spells CASGWDLNTEAFF. The CDR3 bases are TGTGCCAGCGGATGGGACTTGAACACTGAAGCTTTCTTT.

The rearrangement uses TRBV5-4 and TRBJ2-7, with 9 bases aligning to TRBD2. Germline CDR1 is SGHNT and CDR2 is YYREEE (reference sequence). Losses at the gene ends were 4 bases for V and 5 bases for J; bases not matched to a gene: 10. The CDR3 covers 15 residues. Here the CDR3 reads CASSPSGRLAHEQYF. For the CDR3, the DNA is TGTGCCAGCAGCCCGAGCGGGAGGCTTGCCCACGAGCAGTACTTC. Based on the CDR3 plus reference TRBV5-4 and TRBJ2-7, the full variable domain is ETGVTQSPTHLIKTRGQQVTLRCSSQSGHNTVSWYQQALGQGPQFIFQYYREEENGRGNFPPRFSGLQFPNYSSELNVNALELDDSALYLCASSPSGRLAHEQYFGPGTRLTVT.

In this sample, this clone turned up once. V usage is TRBV18 and J usage is TRBJ1-5; D ambiguous. V was clipped by 0 bases and J by 5 bases, with 8 bases between them. This CDR3 comprises 14 residues. Germline V gene lookup returns CDR1 KGHSH and CDR2 LQKENI. CDR3 in amino acids: CASSPPGGYQPQHF. The CDR3 nucleotides read TGTGCCAGCTCACCACCGGGCGGGTATCAGCCCCAGCATTTT.

This chain uses TRBV19 with TRBJ2-1; 8 bases align to TRBD1. CDR3 size: 15 residues. Germline assignment: CDR1 LNHDA and CDR2 SQIVND (reference sequence). The ends lost 6 bases at V and 0 bases at J; junction bases unmatched: 4. The CDR3: CASSWTGNSYNEQFF. The CDR3 DNA reads as TGTGCCAGTAGCTGGACAGGGAACTCCTACAATGAGCAGTTCTTC.

V and J are TRBV28 and TRBJ2-7; 9 positions agree with TRBD2. Germline lookup yields CDR1 MDHEN and CDR2 SYDVKM. The CDR3 runs 15 residues. V gave up 7 bases and J gave up 7 bases; unmatched junction bases: 14. CDR3 bases: TGTGCCAGCACCCGCCCTGCGGGAGGGCCGGATGAGCAGTACTTC. This gives the protein CASTRPAGGPDEQYF.

This rearrangement joins TRBV5-1 to TRBJ1-2, with TRBD1 matching over 10 bases. J gave up 7 bases and V 5 bases, and 2 bases lay outside the gene matches. Germline V gene sequence: CDR1 SGHRS, CDR2 YFSETQ. CDR3 length: 12 residues. This CDR3 is CASSGQGGGYTF. The CDR3 region has the DNA TGCGCCAGCAGTGGACAGGGGGGTGGCTACACCTTC. Supplemented by reference TRBV5-1 and TRBJ1-2, the full variable domain reads KAGVTQTPRYLIKTRGQQVTLSCSPISGHRSVSWYQQTPGQGLQFLFEYFSETQRNKGNFPGRFSGRQFSNSRSEMNVSTLELGDSALYLCASSGQGGGYTFGSGTRLTVV.

The chain carries TRBV24-1 and TRBJ1-1; D remains unclear. V was clipped by 5 bases and J by 1 base, with 7 bases between them. The germline CDR1 and CDR2 sequences are KGHDR and SFDVKD. The CDR3 has 13 residues. CDR3 DNA: TGTGCCACCAGTGTTGGCCAGAACACTGAAGCTTTCTTT. Amino acids: CATSVGQNTEAFF.

The chain recombines TRBV28 with TRBJ2-7; 11 bases are shared with TRBD2. The length of the CDR3 is 15 residues. Germline trimming cut 6 bases from V and 2 bases from J; bases unmatched to any gene: 6. Germline values: CDR1 MDHEN, CDR2 SYDVKM. The CDR3: CASSSSGRRPYEQYF. The CDR3 bases are TGTGCCAGCAGCTCTAGCGGGAGGAGGCCCTACGAGCAGTACTTC.

The genes are TRBV2 and TRBJ2-7, with 10 bases matching TRBD2. Germline V gene data show CDR1 as SNHLY and CDR2 as FYNNEI. This CDR3 has 18 residues. V dropped 1 base and J dropped 3; count of bases not matched to a gene: 12. The CDR3, as DNA: TGTGCCAGCAGTGAAGGCCTAGCGGGAGTCCCGTACCGCTACGAGCAGTACTTC. It codes for CASSEGLAGVPYRYEQYF.

This clone has only one observation. The chain links TRBV9 to TRBJ2-5; TRBD1 is a possible D gene (5 bases). The CDR3 length is 16 residues. Trimming removed 0 bases at V and 5 bases at J, with 17 bases between. Germline-derived CDR1 and CDR2 are SGDLS and YYNGEE. The CDR3 DNA sequence: TGTGCCAGCAGCGTAGGTGGGGCCGCAGCAGGGGAGACCCAGTACTTC. As protein: CASSVGGAAAGETQYF.

The chain recombines TRBV7-2 with TRBJ1-1, with D perhaps matching TRBD1 (6 bases). The germline V gene has CDR1 SGHTA and CDR2 FQGNSA. The CDR3 sequence is 14 residues long. V lost 6 bases and J lost 1, with 12 bases in between. CDR3 coding DNA: TGTGCCAGCAGAAAGACAGGAGGGAACACTGAAGCTTTCTTT. Amino acid sequence: CASRKTGGNTEAFF.

Notes on this clone: This sample includes further DNA sequences coding for the same CDR3. For the CDR3, the DNA is TGCGCCAGCAGCCAAGGACAGACCTACGAGCAGTACTTC. Amino acid sequence: CASSQGQTYEQYF. The chain is built from TRBV5-1 and TRBJ2-7; D may be TRBD1 (6 bases). Germline V CDR1 and CDR2: SGHRS, YFSETQ. V was pared by 4 bases and J by 2 bases, with 10 bases between. The length of the CDR3 is 13 residues.

The chain recombines TRBV19 with TRBJ1-1; D not resolved. The CDR3 contains 13 residues. The V gene lost 5 bases and the J gene lost 5 bases, with 12 bases spanning the gap. In germline, CDR1 is LNHDA, CDR2 SQIVND (reference sequence). Here the CDR3 reads CASSVEWKTEAFF. The CDR3 DNA sequence: TGTGCCAGTAGTGTGGAGTGGAAAACTGAAGCTTTCTTT.